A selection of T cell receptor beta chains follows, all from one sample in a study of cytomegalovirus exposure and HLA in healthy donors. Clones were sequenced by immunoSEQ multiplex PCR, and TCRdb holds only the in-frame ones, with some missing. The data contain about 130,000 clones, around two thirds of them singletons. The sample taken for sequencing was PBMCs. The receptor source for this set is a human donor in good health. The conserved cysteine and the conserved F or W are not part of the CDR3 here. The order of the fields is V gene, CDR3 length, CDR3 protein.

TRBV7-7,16,ASSLSPGTGYSTDTQY
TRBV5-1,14,ASSLAAGSSTDTQY
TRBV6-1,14,ASSGTGVYGNQPQH
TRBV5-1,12,ASSHRGAGNTIY
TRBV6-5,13,ASRGRQLNNSPLH
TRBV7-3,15,ASSRDELAANTGELF
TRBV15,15,ATRPGLAGGDYNEQF
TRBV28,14,ASSQPGLAGTETQY
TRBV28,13,ASSFGDRGTDTQY
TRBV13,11,ASSWGRSNEQF
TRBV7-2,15,ASSSPDRGPRGTEAF
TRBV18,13,ASSPRSGGTDTQY
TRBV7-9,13,ASSLTGGGPDTQY
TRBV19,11,ASSPGLAGEQF
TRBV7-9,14,ASSPRTGELTDTQY
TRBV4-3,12,ASSQDRGDYEQY
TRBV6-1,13,SSSVEGALTADYT